The entry that follows covers one T cell receptor beta chain sequence. This sample is drawn from a study of technical replicates of blood from a handful of donors. Assay: immunoSEQ multiplex PCR; the TCRdb copy retains only in-frame clones and omits some. In the table there are approximately 58,000 clones, around nine tenths of which are singletons. CDR3 size: 14 residues. Germline CDR1 reads SNHLY; CDR2 reads FYNNEI. Losses at the gene ends were 7 bases for V and 6 bases for J; bases not matched to a gene: 8. The V gene is TRBV2, the J gene TRBJ2-4, with 8 bases that match TRBD1. Sequencing was performed on PBMCs. The TCR originated in a human donor in good health. Some clones in this sample may be carry-over from other donors' samples. In nucleotides, the CDR3 is TGTGCCAGCACGGGAAGACAGGGGCCAAACATTCAGTACTTC. Protein sequence: CASTGRQGPNIQYF. Looking up the rest from reference TRBV2 and TRBJ2-4 gives the full variable domain: EPEVTQTPSHQVTQMGQEVILRCVPISNHLYFYWYRQILGQKVEFLVSFYNNEISEKSEIFDDQFSVERPDGSNFTLKIRSTKLEDSAMYFCASTGRQGPNIQYFGAGTRLSVL.